This T cell receptor beta chain stems from a study of T cell responses to AZD1222 COVID-19 vaccine. The protocol was immunoSEQ multiplex PCR, while the TCRdb copy is restricted to in-frame clones and leaves out a portion. Of about 96,000 clones listed, roughly nine tenths are singletons. V was shortened by 2 bases and J by 4 bases, with 14 bases between the two germline ends. This CDR3 is built from 15 residues. CDR1 and CDR2 from the germline V gene are MGHRA and YSYEKL. V and J are TRBV4-1 and TRBJ1-2, with D possibly TRBD1 on 5 matching bases. This sequence was found in an adult in good health. Here the sequenced sample was peripheral blood, taken on day 0 of AZD1222 vaccination. DNA of the CDR3: TGCGCCAGCAGCCAATGGGCCCCAGGGAGCTATGGCTACACCTTC. Translating gives CASSQWAPGSYGYTF.